Each of the 21 T cell receptor beta chains below was sequenced from the same sample in a study of siplizumab effects on memory and regulatory T cells. Sequencing used immunoSEQ multiplex PCR; TCRdb keeps in-frame clones, though not all of them. Of about 97,000 clones listed, 92% are singletons. The sequencing sample was made of CD4+ T cells sorted from blood. These receptors all stem from a human donor in good health.

DNA for the CDR3: TGTGCCAGCAGTGAAAAGGCGGGGGGCCCCAATGAGCAGTTCTTC. It codes for CASSEKAGGPNEQFF. The rearrangement uses TRBV2 and TRBJ2-1, with TRBD2 identical over 8 bases. The junction had 6 bases not matched to a gene; V was cut back by 2 bases and J by 6 bases. This CDR3 is built from 15 residues. Germline V gene sequence: CDR1 SNHLY, CDR2 FYNNEI.

The rearrangement joins TRBV10-2 to TRBJ2-1, with D perhaps assigned TRBD1 or TRBD2 (5 bases each). The V gene's germline CDR1 is WSHSY and CDR2 SAAADI. Trimming took 2 bases from V and 1 from J, leaving 15 bases between them. The CDR3 spans 17 residues. CDR3 loop: CASSEPTGTRSYNEQFF. The CDR3 DNA sequence: TGCGCCAGCAGTGAGCCGACCGGGACCCGTTCCTACAATGAGCAGTTCTTC.

The rearrangement uses TRBV7-2 and TRBJ2-2; maybe TRBD2 (6 bases). This CDR3 contains 14 residues. CDR1 SGHTA and CDR2 FQGNSA come from the germline V gene. Trimming removed 6 bases from V and 8 bases from J, with 16 bases in between. CDR3 loop: CASRNGNLAGELFF. The CDR3 DNA is TGTGCCAGCAGGAACGGAAATCTAGCGGGGGAGCTGTTTTTT.

This clone was seen a single time. This chain links TRBV14 with TRBJ2-1; D gene ambiguous. The CDR3 is made up of 13 amino acids. V lost 1 base and J lost 8, with 9 bases in between. The germline V gene has CDR1 SGHDN and CDR2 FVKESK. CDR3 sequence: CASSQVLAYEQFF. Here the CDR3 DNA reads TGTGCCAGCAGCCAAGTGTTAGCTTATGAGCAGTTCTTC.

The chain uses TRBV28 and TRBJ1-5; the D is unclear. The ends were cut back, 1 base at V and 3 bases at J, with 10 bases in the middle. This CDR3 has 15 residues. The germline CDR1 and CDR2 sequences are MDHEN and SYDVKM. The CDR3 loop is CASSLSLGNNQPQHF. The CDR3 DNA reads as TGTGCCAGCAGTTTATCGTTGGGAAACAATCAGCCCCAGCATTTT. The whole variable domain, filled in from reference TRBV28 and TRBJ1-5, reads DVKVTQSSRYLVKRTGEKVFLECVQDMDHENMFWYRQDPGLGLRLIYFSYDVKMKEKGDIPEGYSVSREKKERFSLILESASTNQTSMYLCASSLSLGNNQPQHFGDGTRLSIL.

The V call is TRBV7-8, the J call TRBJ1-2; D ambiguous. The CDR3 runs to 13 residues. Germline-derived CDR1 and CDR2 are SGHVS and FQNEAQ. Trimming left V 4 bases short and J 7 bases short, with 13 bases between. CDR3 sequence reads: CASSSGRRGGYTF. CDR3 DNA: TGTGCCAGCAGCTCAGGTCGGCGCGGTGGCTACACCTTC.

V usage is TRBV5-1 and J usage is TRBJ2-5; 8 bases are shared with TRBD1. CDR3 length: 15 residues. CDR1 SGHRS and CDR2 YFSETQ come from the germline V gene. J was trimmed by 4 bases and V by 7 bases; bases with no gene match: 12. CDR3: CASSMGRGRLETQYF. CDR3 nucleotide sequence: TGCGCCAGCTCGATGGGCAGGGGGCGCCTAGAGACCCAGTACTTC.

The chain links TRBV11-2 to TRBJ2-2; 14 bases are shared with TRBD2. CDR3 length: 17 amino acids. V trimming: 3 bases; J trimming: 0 bases; junction bases outside the gene matches: 0. Germline lookup yields CDR1 SGHAT and CDR2 FQNNGV. The CDR3 sequence: CASSLTSGRANTGELFF. The CDR3 DNA reads TGTGCCAGCAGCTTGACTAGCGGGAGGGCGAACACCGGGGAGCTGTTTTTT.

This rearrangement joins TRBV28 to TRBJ1-3; D is uncertain. CDR1 MDHEN and CDR2 SYDVKM come from the germline V gene. Trimming cost V 7 bases and J 0 bases, with 13 bases left between them. The CDR3 has 15 amino acids. CDR3 DNA sequence: TGTGCCAGCAATAGTAACAGTCTCTCTGGAAACACCATATATTTT. Encoded protein: CASNSNSLSGNTIYF.

The chain couples TRBV29-1 to TRBJ2-7; 12 nucleotides line up with TRBD2. V lost 5 bases and J lost 4; bases outside the gene matches: 3. Germline CDR1 and CDR2: SQVTM and ANQGSEA. The CDR3 sequence is 13 residues long. CDR3: CSVLAGGDYEQYF. CDR3 DNA sequence: TGCAGCGTTCTAGCGGGAGGGGATTACGAGCAGTACTTC.

This sequence joins TRBV18 and TRBJ2-5; TRBD2 might be the D (6 bases). This CDR3 has 16 residues. Germline CDR1 is KGHSH and CDR2 is LQKENI. V was trimmed by 2 bases and J by 3 bases, leaving 16 bases between them. The CDR3 region is CASSPDRLVGEETQYF. In nucleotides, the CDR3 is TGTGCCAGCTCACCAGACAGACTAGTGGGCGAAGAGACCCAGTACTTC. Combining the CDR3 with reference TRBV18 and TRBJ2-5 gives the whole variable domain NAGVMQNPRHLVRRRGQEARLRCSPMKGHSHVYWYRQLPEEGLKFMVYLQKENIIDESGMPKERFSAEFPKEGPSILRIQQVVRGDSAAYFCASSPDRLVGEETQYFGPGTRLLVL.

This clone was recorded only once. V and J are TRBV18 and TRBJ1-2, with 8 nucleotides matching TRBD1. The CDR3 sequence is 16 residues long. Germline V gives CDR1 KGHSH, CDR2 LQKENI. Trimming took 3 bases from V and 5 from J; bases not matched to a gene: 11. The CDR3 bases are TGTGCCAGCTCACCTGAAGGTCAGGGGGCGCGATATGGCTACACCTTC. Protein: CASSPEGQGARYGYTF.

The V and J genes are TRBV5-1 and TRBJ2-3, with 7 bases matching TRBD1. CDR1 and CDR2 (germline): SGHRS, YFSETQ. There are 16 residues in the CDR3. Trimming at V came to 4 bases and at J to 0 bases, leaving 8 bases not matched to a gene. The CDR3 bases are TGCGCCAGCAGCCGGGGACAGTCTCATAGCACAGATACGCAGTATTTT. This codes for CASSRGQSHSTDTQYF.

The CDR3, as DNA: TGCGCCAGCAGCCAAGTTAGGGCAGCGAACCTAGGGGATGGCTACACCTTC. Protein sequence: CASSQVRAANLGDGYTF. The chain links TRBV4-1 to TRBJ1-2; possibly TRBD1 for D (5 bases). The CDR3 consists of 17 residues. V gave up 1 base and J gave up 6 bases, with 21 bases separating them. Germline lookup yields CDR1 MGHRA and CDR2 YSYEKL.

This clone occurred once. This chain links TRBV7-9 with TRBJ2-5, with 9 bases identical to TRBD2. In germline, CDR1 is SEHNR, CDR2 FQNEAQ (reference sequence). This CDR3 contains 14 residues. The V gene end was trimmed by 2 bases and the J gene end by 4 bases; junction bases not matched to a gene: 2. CDR3 bases: TGTGCCAGCAGCTTACGTAGCGGGGGAGAGACCCAGTACTTC. It is translated as CASSLRSGGETQYF.

This rearrangement joins TRBV9 to TRBJ1-3, with unresolved D. Per germline, CDR1 SGDLS and CDR2 YYNGEE. Trimming took off 4 bases at V and 0 bases at J, with 8 bases between the two ends. The CDR3 totals 14 residues. Here the CDR3 reads CASSPGPSGNTIYF. The CDR3 DNA sequence: TGTGCCAGCAGCCCTGGACCCTCTGGAAACACCATATATTTT.

The V gene is TRBV7-2, the J gene TRBJ2-7; the match to TRBD2 covers 11 bases. V trimming: 7 bases; J trimming: 1 base; junction bases outside the gene matches: 6. Germline CDR1 and CDR2: SGHTA and FQGNSA. This CDR3 is 15 amino acids long. This CDR3 is CASNPVAGGSYEQYF. The CDR3 coding sequence is TGTGCCAGCAACCCGGTAGCGGGAGGGTCCTACGAGCAGTACTTC.

The chain has TRBV7-9 and TRBJ2-7; the match to TRBD1 covers 8 bases. Germline CDR1 and CDR2: SEHNR and FQNEAQ (reference sequence). The length of the CDR3 is 18 residues. J was trimmed by 5 bases and V by 5 bases; bases with no gene match: 20. The CDR3 loop is CASSTQPTWGDRGNEQYF. The CDR3 DNA reads TGTGCCAGCAGCACCCAACCTACGTGGGGAGACAGGGGCAACGAGCAGTACTTC.

The gene calls are TRBV5-1 and TRBJ1-2; 10 bases are a match to TRBD1. Germline V gene lookup returns CDR1 SGHRS and CDR2 YFSETQ. V shed 4 bases, J shed 6 bases, and the junction held 9 bases outside the gene matches. The CDR3 totals 15 residues. The CDR3 reads CASSNRDRGIDGYTF. The CDR3 DNA reads TGCGCCAGCAGCAACCGGGACAGGGGTATAGATGGCTACACCTTC.

The J gene is TRBJ1-2, the V gene TRBV19, with 10 nucleotides matching TRBD1. V dropped 4 bases and J dropped 6; count of bases not matched to a gene: 8. The CDR3 sequence is 15 residues long. Germline V gene sequence: CDR1 LNHDA, CDR2 SQIVND (reference sequence). DNA for the CDR3: TGTGCCAGTAGTAGAGGGACAGGGGCATTTAATGGCTACACCTTC. It yields the protein CASSRGTGAFNGYTF.

The rearrangement links TRBV28 to TRBJ2-2; no clear D. This CDR3 is 12 amino acids long. Looked up from germline, CDR1 is MDHEN and CDR2 is SYDVKM. V lost 9 bases and J 2 bases, leaving 7 bases between the germline ends. The CDR3, as DNA: TGTGCCAGTAGCATAAACACCGGGGAGCTGTTTTTT. Its protein product is CASSINTGELFF.